This T cell receptor beta chain was identified in a study of CD8 T cells in ankylosing spondylitis. TCRdb analysed the 5' RACE reads with MiXCR anew, one entry per CDR3 protein. The data show about 150,000 distinct CDR3 sequences, roughly 34% seen once. The V gene lost 1 base and the J gene lost 0 bases, with 4 bases spanning the gap. This CDR3 contains 13 residues. In germline, CDR1 is DFQATT, CDR2 SNEGSKA (reference sequence). The sequenced sample consisted of synovial fluid, either unsorted or a sorted T cell fraction (not recorded which). This TCR was sampled from a male donor with ankylosing spondylitis. The rearrangement links TRBV20-1 to TRBJ1-5, with D hard to call. The CDR3: CSARVDSNQPQHF. The CDR3 DNA reads TGCAGTGCTAGAGTCGATAGCAATCAGCCCCAGCATTTT.